The 14 T cell receptor beta chains in this list originate from one sample, sequenced in a study of cytomegalovirus exposure and HLA in healthy donors. PCR employed 60 Vbeta and 13 Jbeta primers. Assay used: immunoSEQ multiplex PCR; TCRdb lists only in-frame clones, some missing. The repertoire table contains about 200,000 clones. Specimen: PBMCs. All receptors derive from a girl aged 2-15 years in good health and CMV-seropositive.

This chain connects TRBV5-8 to TRBJ2-7; D may be TRBD1 (6 bases). Trimming removed 7 bases at V and 6 bases at J, with 17 bases between. The CDR3 has 13 amino acids. CDR1 SGHTS and CDR2 YDEGEE come from the germline V gene. The CDR3 coding sequence is TGTGCCAGCCTTTTCAGGGGAGCGAGCGAGCAGTACTTC. This translates into CASLFRGASEQYF.

The V call is TRBV5-1, the J call TRBJ2-5, with 9 nucleotides matching TRBD2. The CDR3 consists of 16 residues. The junction had 7 bases not matched to a gene; V was cut back by 2 bases and J by 2 bases. Germline V CDR1 and CDR2: SGHRS, YFSETQ. DNA for the CDR3: TGCGCCAGCAGCTTTTTAGCGGGAGAACGGCAAGAGACCCAGTACTTC. This sequence encodes CASSFLAGERQETQYF. Full variable domain (rest looked up from reference TRBV5-1 and TRBJ2-5): KAGVTQTPRYLIKTRGQQVTLSCSPISGHRSVSWYQQTPGQGLQFLFEYFSETQRNKGNFPGRFSGRQFSNSRSEMNVSTLELGDSALYLCASSFLAGERQETQYFGPGTRLLVL.

This chain links TRBV6-5 with TRBJ1-5, with 9 positions matching TRBD1. Germline-derived CDR1 and CDR2 are MNHEY and SVGAGI. J was trimmed by 4 bases and V by 4 bases; bases with no gene match: 8. The CDR3 runs 16 residues. The CDR3 DNA reads TGTGCCAGCAGTTTATACAGGGGGCATGGGAATCAGCCCCAGCATTTT. It translates to CASSLYRGHGNQPQHF.

The rearrangement uses TRBV29-1 and TRBJ1-4; D perhaps matches TRBD1 (6 bases). The germline V gene has CDR1 SQVTM and CDR2 ANQGSEA. This CDR3 is built from 13 residues. Trimming removed 4 bases from V and 3 bases from J, with 9 bases in between. This CDR3 is CSVAGGPNEKLFF. Written as DNA, the CDR3 is TGCAGCGTTGCGGGGGGGCCTAATGAAAAACTGTTTTTT.

The rearrangement links TRBV28 to TRBJ1-1, with no clear D. This CDR3 is 12 amino acids long. V was shortened by 2 bases and J by 7 bases, with 8 bases between the two germline ends. Germline V gene lookup returns CDR1 MDHEN and CDR2 SYDVKM. The CDR3 nucleotides are TGTGCCAGCAGTTTAGTAGATGGTGAAGCTTTCTTT. As protein: CASSLVDGEAFF.

The CDR3 sequence is CASSLSGSRDNEQFF. The CDR3 nucleotides read TGTGCCAGCAGCTTAAGCGGGAGTCGGGACAATGAGCAGTTCTTC. The V gene is TRBV5-4, the J gene TRBJ2-1; 8 positions agree with TRBD2. The germline CDR1 and CDR2 sequences are SGHNT and YYREEE (reference sequence). Trimming took 2 bases from V and 5 from J; bases not matched to a gene: 6. The CDR3 sequence is 15 residues long. Based on the CDR3 plus reference TRBV5-4 and TRBJ2-1, the full variable domain is ETGVTQSPTHLIKTRGQQVTLRCSSQSGHNTVSWYQQALGQGPQFIFQYYREEENGRGNFPPRFSGLQFPNYSSELNVNALELDDSALYLCASSLSGSRDNEQFFGPGTRLTVL.

The chain recombines TRBV28 with TRBJ1-4, with D unclear. Looked up from germline, CDR1 is MDHEN and CDR2 is SYDVKM. This CDR3 spans 11 amino acids. V was cut by 8 bases and J by 3 bases, with 4 bases left in between. The CDR3 reads CASYSNEKLFF. The CDR3 DNA reads as TGTGCCAGCTATTCTAATGAAAAACTGTTTTTT. Full variable domain (missing parts from reference TRBV28 and TRBJ1-4): DVKVTQSSRYLVKRTGEKVFLECVQDMDHENMFWYRQDPGLGLRLIYFSYDVKMKEKGDIPEGYSVSREKKERFSLILESASTNQTSMYLCASYSNEKLFFGSGTQLSVL.

The chain uses TRBV21-1 and TRBJ2-1; the table's D gene call, TRBD2, was not cross checked with the DNA. TRBV21-1 is reported as a pseudogene. The CDR3 loop spans 20 amino acids. CDR3 in DNA: TGTGCCAGCGAAAAGGGGCCCGGGACTAGCGTGTTTCGCTCCTACAATGAGCAGTTCTTC. Protein: CASEKGPGTSVFRSYNEQFF.

V gene TRBV28 combines with J gene TRBJ2-7; D is possibly TRBD2 (5 bases). The length of the CDR3 is 13 residues. V shed 5 bases and J shed 2 bases, with 10 bases lying between them. The V gene's germline CDR1 is MDHEN and CDR2 SYDVKM. CDR3 coding DNA: TGTGCCAGCAGTCTAGCTATGCCCTACGAGCAGTACTTC. This codes for CASSLAMPYEQYF.

The chain combines TRBV6-6 with TRBJ2-1, with D perhaps matching TRBD2 (6 bases). CDR3 size: 15 residues. Germline V gene data show CDR1 as MNHNY and CDR2 as SVGAGI (reference sequence). Trimming removed 7 bases from V and 8 bases from J, with 21 bases in between. In nucleotides, the CDR3 is TGTGCCAGCATTGGGGAGGCGGGCCAACGGGATGAGCAGTTCTTC. This codes for CASIGEAGQRDEQFF.

The rearrangement joins TRBV27 to TRBJ2-1, with TRBD2 matching 11 bases. The V gene end was trimmed by 5 bases and the J gene end by 3 bases; junction bases not matched to a gene: 3. CDR3 length equals 15 residues. The V gene's germline CDR1 is MNHEY and CDR2 SMNVEV (reference sequence). The CDR3 protein is CASSVTSGNYNEQFF. CDR3 sequence (DNA): TGTGCCAGCAGTGTGACTAGCGGGAACTACAATGAGCAGTTCTTC.

The J gene is TRBJ1-5, the V gene TRBV29-1; 8 bases are a match to TRBD1. With 6 bases clipped from V and 4 bases from J, the junction kept 8 bases outside the gene matches. In germline, CDR1 is SQVTM, CDR2 ANQGSEA. This CDR3 is built from 14 residues. For the CDR3, the DNA is TGCAGCGTAACAACAGGGGGGCCAAATCAGCCCCAGCATTTT. It codes for CSVTTGGPNQPQHF.

The CDR3 reads CASIILRGSQEQYF. CDR3 nucleotides: TGTGCCAGCATCATCCTCCGGGGTAGCCAGGAGCAGTACTTC. This sequence joins TRBV2 and TRBJ2-7; a weak D match, TRBD2 (5 bases). The CDR3 has 14 amino acids. Germline V gene sequence: CDR1 SNHLY, CDR2 FYNNEI. With 7 bases removed from V and 7 bases from J, the gap between germline ends came to 20 bases. Drawing the rest from reference TRBV2 and TRBJ2-7, the complete variable domain is EPEVTQTPSHQVTQMGQEVILRCVPISNHLYFYWYRQILGQKVEFLVSFYNNEISEKSEIFDDQFSVERPDGSNFTLKIRSTKLEDSAMYFCASIILRGSQEQYFGPGTRLTVT.

The CDR3 region is CASSLPRTSGYSYEQYF. CDR3 bases: TGTGCCAGCAGTCTCCCCCGGACTAGCGGTTACTCCTACGAGCAGTACTTC. The genes are TRBV28 and TRBJ2-7, with 10 bases aligning to TRBD2. Germline values: CDR1 MDHEN, CDR2 SYDVKM. The J segment lost 0 bases and the V segment lost 5 bases, leaving 10 bases of the junction unmatched. This CDR3 has 17 residues.